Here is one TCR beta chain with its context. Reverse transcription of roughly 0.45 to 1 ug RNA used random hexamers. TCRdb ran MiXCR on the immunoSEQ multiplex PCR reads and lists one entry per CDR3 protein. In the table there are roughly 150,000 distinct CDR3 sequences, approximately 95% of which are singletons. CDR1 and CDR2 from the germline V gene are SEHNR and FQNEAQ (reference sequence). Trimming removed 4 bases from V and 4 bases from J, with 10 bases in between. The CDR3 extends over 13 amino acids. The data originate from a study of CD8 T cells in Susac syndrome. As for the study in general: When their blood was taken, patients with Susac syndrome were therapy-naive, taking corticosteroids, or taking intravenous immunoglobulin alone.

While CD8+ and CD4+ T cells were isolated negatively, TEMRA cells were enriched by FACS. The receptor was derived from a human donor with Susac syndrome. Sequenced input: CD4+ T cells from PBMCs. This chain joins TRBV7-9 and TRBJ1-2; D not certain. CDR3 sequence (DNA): TGTGCCAGCAGCTCGCTCAGATCCTATGGCTACACCTTC. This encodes CASSSLRSYGYTF. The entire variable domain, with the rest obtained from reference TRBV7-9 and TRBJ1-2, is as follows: DTGVSQNPRHKITKRGQNVTFRCDPISEHNRLYWYRQTLGQGPEFLTYFQNEAQLEKSRLLSDRFSAERPKGSFSTLEIQRTEQGDSAMYLCASSSLRSYGYTFGSGTRLTVV.